One and the same sample provided the 18 T cell receptor beta chains below, sequenced in a study of blood T cell repertoires in COVID-19. Clones were sequenced by immunoSEQ multiplex PCR, and TCRdb holds only the in-frame ones, with some missing. The sample includes roughly 330,000 clones, more than 75% of them seen just once. Material for sequencing was PBMCs or T cells enriched from blood (not recorded which). The receptors stem from a woman in her 30s who had recovered from COVID-19.

The sample holds a few counts of this clone. The rearrangement joins TRBV7-9 to TRBJ2-1; D is uncertain. V was trimmed by 5 bases and J by 6 bases, leaving 11 bases between them. The germline V gene encodes CDR1 SEHNR and CDR2 FQNEAQ (reference sequence). The CDR3 length is 13 residues. CDR3 nucleotides: TGTGCCAGCAGCCGTCTCGAACTCAATGAGCAGTTCTTC. It is translated as CASSRLELNEQFF.

V and J are TRBV3-1 (or the pseudogene TRBV3-2) and TRBJ2-7; D is unresolved. Trimming left V 1 base short and J 4 bases short, with 20 bases between. The CDR3 consists of 17 residues. The germline V gene has CDR1 LGHDT and CDR2 YNNKEL (reference sequence). CDR3 protein: CASSQGPSAELWYEQYF. DNA of the CDR3: TGTGCCAGCAGCCAAGGGCCCTCCGCGGAACTTTGGTACGAGCAGTACTTC.

The chain is built from TRBV6-5 and TRBJ1-6, with a weak D call TRBD1 (5 bases). This CDR3 is built from 14 residues. V lost 7 bases to trimming and J lost 8 bases, with 15 bases between them. Germline assignment: CDR1 MNHEY and CDR2 SVGAGI. The CDR3 is CASTQGLSDSPLHF. As DNA, the CDR3 is TGTGCCAGCACCCAGGGATTGTCTGATTCACCCCTCCACTTT.

The chain carries TRBV5-1 and TRBJ1-2; tentative D call: TRBD1 (5 bases). With 1 base removed from V and 5 bases from J, the gap between germline ends came to 9 bases. This CDR3 contains 13 residues. Per the germline V gene, CDR1 is SGHRS and CDR2 is YFSETQ. The chain's CDR3 is CASSLRGLYGYTF. The CDR3 nucleotides are TGCGCCAGCAGCTTGCGGGGGTTGTATGGCTACACCTTC.

This chain links TRBV19 with TRBJ2-5; D possibly corresponds to TRBD2 (6 bases). Trimming stripped 5 bases from V and 5 bases from J, with 15 bases between. CDR3 length: 14 residues. In germline, CDR1 is LNHDA, CDR2 SQIVND (reference sequence). Here the CDR3 DNA reads TGTGCCAGTAGTCCCTCGACTAGTGGGGAGACCCAGTACTTC. This translates into CASSPSTSGETQYF.

This sequence joins TRBV12-3 or TRBV12-4 and TRBJ1-6, with D unresolved. The V and J ends lost 2 bases and 12 bases respectively, with 11 bases between them. The CDR3 has 13 residues. The CDR3 reads CASSLREDLPLHF. The CDR3 DNA follows: TGTGCCAGCAGTTTACGCGAGGACTTACCCCTCCACTTT.

V is TRBV19 and J is TRBJ2-2; 7 nucleotides align to TRBD2. Per germline, CDR1 LNHDA and CDR2 SQIVND (reference sequence). V lost 3 bases and J lost 7; bases outside the gene matches: 2. There are 13 residues in the CDR3. The CDR3 sequence: CASSMGGYGELFF. CDR3 coding DNA: TGTGCCAGTAGTATGGGGGGGTACGGGGAGCTGTTTTTT.

The J gene is TRBJ1-3, the V gene TRBV19; TRBD1 might be the D (6 bases). With 5 bases removed from V and 2 bases from J, the gap between germline ends came to 16 bases. This CDR3 is built from 16 residues. In germline, CDR1 is LNHDA, CDR2 SQIVND (reference sequence). The CDR3 coding sequence is TGTGCCAGTAGTCATAACAGGGATATAACTGGAAACACCATATATTTT. It translates to CASSHNRDITGNTIYF. Using reference TRBV19 and TRBJ1-3 for the parts outside the CDR3, the full variable domain is DGGITQSPKYLFRKEGQNVTLSCEQNLNHDAMYWYRQDPGQGLRLIYYSQIVNDFQKGDIAEGYSVSREKKESFPLTVTSAQKNPTAFYLCASSHNRDITGNTIYFGEGSWLTVV.

This clone was seen only once. The genes are TRBV5-1 and TRBJ1-2; D remains unclear. Trimming took 0 bases from V and 3 from J, leaving 9 bases between them. Germline-derived CDR1 and CDR2 are SGHRS and YFSETQ. The CDR3 consists of 14 residues. This chain's CDR3 is CASSLDVKHYGYTF. Here the CDR3 DNA reads TGCGCCAGCAGCTTGGATGTTAAGCACTATGGCTACACCTTC.

With respect to this clone: The sample carries other DNA sequences with the same CDR3. This sequence joins TRBV5-1 and TRBJ1-2; D unresolved. The V end lost 0 bases, the J end lost 4 bases, and 10 bases lay between the germline ends. Germline CDR1 SGHRS, CDR2 YFSETQ. The CDR3 has 14 residues. CDR3 amino acids: CASSLAGGSYGYTF. In DNA form, the CDR3 reads TGCGCCAGCAGCTTGGCCGGAGGGTCCTATGGCTACACCTTC.

V and J are TRBV19 and TRBJ2-7; 7 bases line up with TRBD2. V lost 7 bases to trimming and J lost 7 bases; unmatched junction nucleotides: 4. Germline-derived CDR1 and CDR2 are LNHDA and SQIVND (reference sequence). This CDR3 is built from 11 residues. DNA for the CDR3: TGTGCCAGTACCATGGGGGGGGAGCAGTACTTC. This translates into CASTMGGEQYF.

The rearrangement links TRBV18 to TRBJ1-2, with D hard to call. The CDR3 is 14 amino acids. V was trimmed by 3 bases and J by 3 bases, leaving 11 bases between them. CDR1 and CDR2 (germline): KGHSH, LQKENI. The DNA for the CDR3 is TGTGCCAGCTCACCCTTACAAATGGACTATGGCTACACCTTC. It encodes CASSPLQMDYGYTF.

V gene TRBV19 combines with J gene TRBJ2-7; maybe TRBD1 (6 bases). The CDR3 is made up of 15 amino acids. V lost 4 bases to trimming and J lost 7 bases, with 20 bases between them. Germline assignment: CDR1 LNHDA and CDR2 SQIVND (reference sequence). The CDR3 sequence is CASSTPGRGYREQYF. The CDR3 region has the DNA TGTGCCAGTAGTACCCCGGGCAGGGGATATCGGGAGCAGTACTTC.

On this clone: Other DNA sequences in the sample encode the same CDR3. The chain links TRBV27 to TRBJ1-6; 11 nucleotides match TRBD1. The CDR3 has 14 residues. The V gene's germline CDR1 is MNHEY and CDR2 SMNVEV (reference sequence). Unmatched junction bases numbered 0, after V lost 4 bases and J lost 7 bases. CDR3 amino acids: CASSWDRGNSPLHF. In DNA form, the CDR3 reads TGTGCCAGCAGTTGGGACAGGGGGAATTCACCCCTCCACTTT.

This clone has a handful of counts. The chain recombines TRBV19 with TRBJ1-6, with TRBD1 identical over 8 bases. V lost 1 base, J lost 13 bases, and 6 bases stayed unmatched. There are 14 residues in the CDR3. The germline V gene encodes CDR1 LNHDA and CDR2 SQIVND (reference sequence). DNA for the CDR3: TGTGCCAGTAGTATAGGGCAGGGGGCGATGCCCCTCCACTTT. This gives the protein CASSIGQGAMPLHF.

This sequence joins TRBV5-5 and TRBJ1-5, with D possibly being TRBD1 (5 bases). From germline, CDR1 is SGHKS and CDR2 YYEKEE (reference sequence). The CDR3 has 13 amino acids. The V and J ends lost 4 bases and 7 bases respectively, with 12 bases between them. The CDR3 region is CASSLGVVQPQHF. In DNA form, the CDR3 reads TGTGCCAGCAGCCTAGGGGTGGTACAGCCCCAGCATTTT. Supplemented by reference TRBV5-5 and TRBJ1-5, the full variable domain reads DAGVTQSPTHLIKTRGQQVTLRCSPISGHKSVSWYQQVLGQGPQFIFQYYEKEERGRGNFPDRFSARQFPNYSSELNVNALLLGDSALYLCASSLGVVQPQHFGDGTRLSIL.

The sample holds one count of this clone. V is TRBV7-2 and J is TRBJ2-5, with 10 nucleotides matching TRBD2. The trim removed 5 bases at V and 6 bases at J, leaving 12 bases unmatched. The CDR3 length is 16 residues. Per germline, CDR1 SGHTA and CDR2 FQGNSA. The DNA of the CDR3 is TGTGCCAGCAGCGTAAGCGGGGGGGTAGTTTCGAAGACCCAGTACTTC. It yields the protein CASSVSGGVVSKTQYF. Based on the CDR3 plus reference TRBV7-2 and TRBJ2-5, the full variable domain is GAGVSQSPSNKVTEKGKDVELRCDPISGHTALYWYRQSLGQGLEFLIYFQGNSAPDKSGLPSDRFSAERTGGSVSTLTIQRTQQEDSAVYLCASSVSGGVVSKTQYFGPGTRLLVL.

The genes are TRBV11-2 and TRBJ2-2, with D possibly TRBD1 on 6 matching bases. Germline V gives CDR1 SGHAT, CDR2 FQNNGV. CDR3 length equals 15 residues. Trimming took 4 bases from V and 1 from J, leaving 10 bases between them. CDR3 sequence reads: CASSSWTVNTGELFF. CDR3 nucleotide sequence: TGTGCCAGCAGCTCCTGGACAGTGAACACCGGGGAGCTGTTTTTT. The whole variable domain, filled in from reference TRBV11-2 and TRBJ2-2, reads EAGVAQSPRYKIIEKRQSVAFWCNPISGHATLYWYQQILGQGPKLLIQFQNNGVVDDSQLPKDRFSAERLKGVDSTLKIQPAKLEDSAVYLCASSSWTVNTGELFFGEGSRLTVL.